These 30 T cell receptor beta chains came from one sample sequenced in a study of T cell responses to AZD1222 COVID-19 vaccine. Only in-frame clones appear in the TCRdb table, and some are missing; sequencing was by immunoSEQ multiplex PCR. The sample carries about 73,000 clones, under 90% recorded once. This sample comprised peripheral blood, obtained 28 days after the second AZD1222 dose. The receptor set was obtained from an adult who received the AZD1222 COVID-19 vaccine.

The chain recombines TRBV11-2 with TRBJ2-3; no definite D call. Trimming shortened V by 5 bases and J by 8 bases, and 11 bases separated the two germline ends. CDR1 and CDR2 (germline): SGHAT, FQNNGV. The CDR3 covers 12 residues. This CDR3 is CASSPRISTQYF. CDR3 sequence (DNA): TGTGCCAGCAGCCCCCGAATTAGTACGCAGTATTTT.

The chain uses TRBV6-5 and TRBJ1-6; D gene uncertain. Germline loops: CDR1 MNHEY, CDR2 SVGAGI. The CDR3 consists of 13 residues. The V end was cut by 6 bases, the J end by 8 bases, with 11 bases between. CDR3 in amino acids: CASSLGGDSPLHF. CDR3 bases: TGTGCCAGCAGCTTAGGAGGAGATTCACCCCTCCACTTT.

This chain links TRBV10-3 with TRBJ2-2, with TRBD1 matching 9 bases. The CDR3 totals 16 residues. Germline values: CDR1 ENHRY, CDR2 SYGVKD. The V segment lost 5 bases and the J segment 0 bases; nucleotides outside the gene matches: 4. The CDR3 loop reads CAISYGTGPNTGELFF. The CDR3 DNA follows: TGTGCCATCAGTTACGGGACAGGGCCGAACACCGGGGAGCTGTTTTTT.

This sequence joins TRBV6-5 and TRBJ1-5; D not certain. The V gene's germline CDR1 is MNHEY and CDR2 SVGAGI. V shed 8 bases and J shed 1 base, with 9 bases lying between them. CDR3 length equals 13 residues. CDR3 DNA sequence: TGTGCCAGCGGCCGCCGGAGCAATCAGCCCCAGCATTTT. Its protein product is CASGRRSNQPQHF.

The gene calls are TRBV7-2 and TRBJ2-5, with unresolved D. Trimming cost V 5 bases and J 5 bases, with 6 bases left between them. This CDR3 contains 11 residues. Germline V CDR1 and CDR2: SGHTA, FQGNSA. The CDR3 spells CASSRWETQYF. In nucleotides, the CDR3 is TGTGCCAGCAGCCGGTGGGAGACCCAGTACTTC.

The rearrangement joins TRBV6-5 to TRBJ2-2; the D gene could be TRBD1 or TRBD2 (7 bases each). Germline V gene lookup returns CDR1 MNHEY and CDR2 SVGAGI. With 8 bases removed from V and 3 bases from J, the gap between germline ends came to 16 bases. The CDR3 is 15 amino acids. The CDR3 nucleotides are TGTGCCAGCTCTCCAGGGGGGGCCGACACCGGGGAGCTGTTTTTT. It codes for CASSPGGADTGELFF.

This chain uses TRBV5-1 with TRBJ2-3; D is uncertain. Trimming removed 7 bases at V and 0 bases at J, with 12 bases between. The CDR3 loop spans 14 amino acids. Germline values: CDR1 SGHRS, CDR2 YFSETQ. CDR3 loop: CASQDAKSTDTQYF. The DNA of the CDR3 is TGCGCCAGCCAGGACGCAAAAAGCACAGATACGCAGTATTTT.

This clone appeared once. The CDR3 bases are TGTGCCAGCAGACAACAGGGCGCGCCCTACGAGCAGTACTTC. Translating it yields CASRQQGAPYEQYF. The chain joins TRBV28 to TRBJ2-7; D might be TRBD1 (6 bases). Trimming pared 6 bases from V and 2 bases from J, leaving 14 bases between. Germline V gives CDR1 MDHEN, CDR2 SYDVKM. There are 14 residues in the CDR3.

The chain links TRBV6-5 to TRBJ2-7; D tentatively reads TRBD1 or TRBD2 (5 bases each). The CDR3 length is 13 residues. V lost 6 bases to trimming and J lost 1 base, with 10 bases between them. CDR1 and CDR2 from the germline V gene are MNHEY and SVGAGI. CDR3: CASSGTASYEQYF. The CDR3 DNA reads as TGTGCCAGCAGCGGGACGGCTTCCTACGAGCAGTACTTC.

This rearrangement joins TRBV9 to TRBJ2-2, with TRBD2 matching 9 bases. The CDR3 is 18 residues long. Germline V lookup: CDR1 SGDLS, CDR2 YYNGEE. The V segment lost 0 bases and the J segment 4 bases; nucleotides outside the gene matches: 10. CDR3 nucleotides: TGTGCCAGCAGCGTAGAAGTGGCGGGGGGGCCTTCCACCGGGGAGCTGTTTTTT. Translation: CASSVEVAGGPSTGELFF.

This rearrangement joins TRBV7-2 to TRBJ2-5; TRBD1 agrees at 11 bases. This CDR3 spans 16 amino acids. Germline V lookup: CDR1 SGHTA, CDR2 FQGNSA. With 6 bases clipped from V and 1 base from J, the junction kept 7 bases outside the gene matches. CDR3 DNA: TGTGCCAGCAGACGGACAGGGGGCGCGCGCCAAGAGACCCAGTACTTC. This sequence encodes CASRRTGGARQETQYF.

The CDR3 is CASSIDQTRSSGANYGYTF. CDR3 nucleotides: TGTGCCAGTAGTATAGATCAAACCAGGTCTTCGGGAGCTAACTATGGCTACACCTTC. The rearrangement uses TRBV19 and TRBJ1-2; D not certain. The CDR3 loop spans 19 amino acids. Germline V lookup: CDR1 LNHDA, CDR2 SQIVND (reference sequence). Trimming took 0 bases from V and 0 from J, leaving 20 bases between them.

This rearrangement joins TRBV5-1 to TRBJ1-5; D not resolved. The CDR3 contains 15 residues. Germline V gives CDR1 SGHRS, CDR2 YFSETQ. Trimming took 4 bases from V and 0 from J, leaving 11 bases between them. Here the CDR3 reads CASSPLGNSNQPQHF. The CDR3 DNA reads TGCGCCAGCAGCCCTCTTGGGAATAGCAATCAGCCCCAGCATTTT.

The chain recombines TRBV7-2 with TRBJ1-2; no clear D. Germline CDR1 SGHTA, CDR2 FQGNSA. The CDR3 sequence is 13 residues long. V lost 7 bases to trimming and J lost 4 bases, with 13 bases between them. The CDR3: CASTPQAGYGYTF. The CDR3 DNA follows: TGTGCCAGCACCCCCCAGGCTGGCTATGGCTACACCTTC. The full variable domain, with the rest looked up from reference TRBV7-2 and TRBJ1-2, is GAGVSQSPSNKVTEKGKDVELRCDPISGHTALYWYRQSLGQGLEFLIYFQGNSAPDKSGLPSDRFSAERTGGSVSTLTIQRTQQEDSAVYLCASTPQAGYGYTFGSGTRLTVV.

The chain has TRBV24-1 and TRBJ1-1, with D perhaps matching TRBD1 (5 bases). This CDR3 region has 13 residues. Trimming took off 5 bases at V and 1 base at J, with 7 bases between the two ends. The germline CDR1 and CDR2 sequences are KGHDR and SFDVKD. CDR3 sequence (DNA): TGTGCCACCAGTGCAGGGTCGAACACTGAAGCTTTCTTT. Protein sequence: CATSAGSNTEAFF.

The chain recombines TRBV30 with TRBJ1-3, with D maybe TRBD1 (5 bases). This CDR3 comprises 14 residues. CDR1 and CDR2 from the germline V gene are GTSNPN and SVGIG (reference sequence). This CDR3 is CATTGLVAGNTIYF. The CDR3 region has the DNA TGTGCGACAACGGGACTTGTGGCTGGAAACACCATATATTTT. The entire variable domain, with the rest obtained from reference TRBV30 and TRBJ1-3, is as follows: SQTIHQWPATLVQPVGSPLSLECTVEGTSNPNLYWYRQAAGRGLQLLFYSVGIGQISSEVPQNLSASRPQDRQFILSSKKLLLSDSGFYLCATTGLVAGNTIYFGEGSWLTVV.

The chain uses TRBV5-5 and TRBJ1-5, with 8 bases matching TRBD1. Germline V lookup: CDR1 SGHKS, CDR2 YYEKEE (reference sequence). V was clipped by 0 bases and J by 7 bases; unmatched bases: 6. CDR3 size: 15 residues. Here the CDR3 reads CASSLGQGKGQPQHF. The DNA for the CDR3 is TGTGCCAGCAGCTTGGGACAGGGGAAGGGGCAGCCCCAGCATTTT.

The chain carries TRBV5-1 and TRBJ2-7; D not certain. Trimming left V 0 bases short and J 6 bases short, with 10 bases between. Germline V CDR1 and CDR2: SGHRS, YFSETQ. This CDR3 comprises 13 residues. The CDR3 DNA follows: TGCGCCAGCAGCTTGGGACGAGTCAGCGAGCAGTACTTC. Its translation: CASSLGRVSEQYF.

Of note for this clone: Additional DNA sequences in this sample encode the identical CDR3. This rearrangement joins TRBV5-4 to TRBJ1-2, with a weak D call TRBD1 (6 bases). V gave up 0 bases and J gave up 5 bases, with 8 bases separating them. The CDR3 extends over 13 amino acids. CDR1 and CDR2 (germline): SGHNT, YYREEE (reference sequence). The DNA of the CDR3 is TGTGCCAGCAGCTTGGAGGGGGGTTATGGCTACACCTTC. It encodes CASSLEGGYGYTF.

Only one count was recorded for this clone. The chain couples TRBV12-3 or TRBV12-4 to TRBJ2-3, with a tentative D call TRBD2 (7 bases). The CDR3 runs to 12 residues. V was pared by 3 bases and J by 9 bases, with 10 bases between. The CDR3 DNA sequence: TGTGCCAGCAGTTTTAAGGGGGGGACGCAGTATTTT. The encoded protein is CASSFKGGTQYF.

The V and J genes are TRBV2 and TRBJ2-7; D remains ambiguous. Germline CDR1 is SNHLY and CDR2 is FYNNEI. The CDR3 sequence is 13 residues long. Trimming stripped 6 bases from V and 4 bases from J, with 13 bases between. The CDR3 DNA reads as TGTGCCAGCAGGCCTGACCTGGGGTACGAGCAGTACTTC. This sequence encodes CASRPDLGYEQYF.

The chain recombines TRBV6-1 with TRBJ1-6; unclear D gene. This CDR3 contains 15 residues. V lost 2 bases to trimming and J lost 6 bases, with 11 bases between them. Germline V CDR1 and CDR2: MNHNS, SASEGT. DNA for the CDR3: TGTGCCAGCAGTGAAAGAGGCAGCCGTAATTCACCCCTCCACTTT. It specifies CASSERGSRNSPLHF.

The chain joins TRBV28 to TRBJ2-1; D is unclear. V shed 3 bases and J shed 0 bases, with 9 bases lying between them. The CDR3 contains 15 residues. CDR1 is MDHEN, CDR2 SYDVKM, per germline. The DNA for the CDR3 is TGTGCCAGCAGTTTGCGGCAGATCTCCTACAATGAGCAGTTCTTC. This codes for CASSLRQISYNEQFF.

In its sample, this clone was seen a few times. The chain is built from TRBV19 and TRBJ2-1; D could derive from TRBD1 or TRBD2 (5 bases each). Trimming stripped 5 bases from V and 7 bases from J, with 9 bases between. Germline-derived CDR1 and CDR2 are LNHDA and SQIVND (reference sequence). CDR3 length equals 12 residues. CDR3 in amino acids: CASSWGLNEQFF. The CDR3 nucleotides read TGTGCCAGTAGTTGGGGGTTGAATGAGCAGTTCTTC.

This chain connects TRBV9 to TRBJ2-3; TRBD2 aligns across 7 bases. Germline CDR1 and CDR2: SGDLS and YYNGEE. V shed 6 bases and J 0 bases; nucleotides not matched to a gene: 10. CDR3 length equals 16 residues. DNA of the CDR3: TGTGCCAGCACGGAGAGGCCTAGCGGTAGCACAGATACGCAGTATTTT. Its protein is CASTERPSGSTDTQYF. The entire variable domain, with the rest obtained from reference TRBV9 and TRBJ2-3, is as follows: DSGVTQTPKHLITATGQRVTLRCSPRSGDLSVYWYQQSLDQGLQFLIQYYNGEERAKGNILERFSAQQFPDLHSELNLSSLELGDSALYFCASTERPSGSTDTQYFGPGTRLTVL.

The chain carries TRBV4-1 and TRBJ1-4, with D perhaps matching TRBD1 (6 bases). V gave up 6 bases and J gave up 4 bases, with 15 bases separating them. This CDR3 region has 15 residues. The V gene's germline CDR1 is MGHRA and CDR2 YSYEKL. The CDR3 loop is CASSLGHLNNEKLFF. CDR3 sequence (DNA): TGCGCCAGCAGTCTGGGACATCTGAATAATGAAAAACTGTTTTTT.

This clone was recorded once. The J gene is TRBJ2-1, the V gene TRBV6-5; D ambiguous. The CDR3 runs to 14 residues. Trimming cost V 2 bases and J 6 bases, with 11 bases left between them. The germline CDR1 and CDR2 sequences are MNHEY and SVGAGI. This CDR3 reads CASSYNRLGNEQFF. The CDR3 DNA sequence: TGTGCCAGCAGTTACAATAGGTTAGGCAATGAGCAGTTCTTC.

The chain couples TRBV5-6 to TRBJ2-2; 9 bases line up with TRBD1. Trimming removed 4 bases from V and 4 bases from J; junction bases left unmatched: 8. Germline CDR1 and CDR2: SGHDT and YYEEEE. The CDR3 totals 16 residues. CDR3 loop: CASSLPDRGVTGELFF. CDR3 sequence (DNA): TGTGCCAGCAGCCTACCGGACAGGGGTGTCACCGGGGAGCTGTTTTTT.

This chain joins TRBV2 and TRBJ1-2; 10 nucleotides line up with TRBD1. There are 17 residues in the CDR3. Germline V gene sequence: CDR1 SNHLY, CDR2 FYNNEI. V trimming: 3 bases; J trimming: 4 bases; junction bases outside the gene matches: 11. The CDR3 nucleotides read TGTGCCAGCAGTGACCCTCACGGGACAGGGGTCGGCTATGGCTACACCTTC. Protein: CASSDPHGTGVGYGYTF.

The DNA of the CDR3 is TGTGCCAGCAGCCTGGAGGGACCCAATGGCTACACCTTC. Translating it yields CASSLEGPNGYTF. The chain combines TRBV3-1 (or the pseudogene TRBV3-2) with TRBJ1-2; a weak D match, TRBD1 (5 bases). V gave up 4 bases and J gave up 6 bases, with 12 bases separating them. CDR1 is LGHDT and CDR2 is YNNKEL in the germline V gene (reference sequence). The CDR3 length is 13 residues.